This T cell receptor beta chain was profiled in a study of blood T cell repertoires in COVID-19. Some clones are missing from TCRdb's copy, which holds only in-frame ones; the method was immunoSEQ multiplex PCR. The table shows 150,000 to 200,000 clones, with around 83% occurring only once. The CDR3 length is 13 residues. Trimming removed 1 base from V and 2 bases from J, with 6 bases in between. The TCR was taken from a woman aged 45-60 years in a cohort exposed to, infected with or recovered from COVID-19 (not recorded which). V usage is TRBV12-3 or TRBV12-4 and J usage is TRBJ2-7; TRBD1 might be the D (5 bases). Sequencing was carried out using PBMCs or T cells enriched from blood (not recorded which). CDR3 loop: CASSLGQTYEQYF. CDR3 DNA sequence: TGTGCCAGCAGTTTAGGACAGACCTACGAGCAGTACTTC.